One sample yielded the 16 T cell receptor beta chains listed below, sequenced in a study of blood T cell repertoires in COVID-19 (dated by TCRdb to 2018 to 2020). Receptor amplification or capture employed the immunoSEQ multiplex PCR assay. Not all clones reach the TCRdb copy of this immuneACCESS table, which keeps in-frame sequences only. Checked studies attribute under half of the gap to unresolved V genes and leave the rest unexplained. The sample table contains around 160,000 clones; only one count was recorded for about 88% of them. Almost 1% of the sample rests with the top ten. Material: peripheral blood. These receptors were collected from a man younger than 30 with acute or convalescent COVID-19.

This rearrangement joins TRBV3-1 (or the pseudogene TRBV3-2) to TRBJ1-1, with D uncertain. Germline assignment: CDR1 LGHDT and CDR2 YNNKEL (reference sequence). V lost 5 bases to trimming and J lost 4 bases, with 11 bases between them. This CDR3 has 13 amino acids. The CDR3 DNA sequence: TGTGCCAGCAGCAGACTAGAGGGCACTGAAGCTTTCTTT. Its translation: CASSRLEGTEAFF.

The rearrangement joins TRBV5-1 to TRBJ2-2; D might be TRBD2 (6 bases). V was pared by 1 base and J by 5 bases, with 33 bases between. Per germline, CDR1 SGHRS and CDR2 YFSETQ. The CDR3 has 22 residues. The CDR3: CASSLKLVERGNSRGRTGELFF. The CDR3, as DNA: TGCGCCAGCAGCTTGAAGTTAGTAGAGCGCGGGAACAGTCGCGGACGAACCGGGGAGCTGTTTTTT.

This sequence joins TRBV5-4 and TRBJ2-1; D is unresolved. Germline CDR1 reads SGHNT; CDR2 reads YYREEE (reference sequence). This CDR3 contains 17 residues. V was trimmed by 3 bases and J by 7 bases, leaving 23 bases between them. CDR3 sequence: CASSSAGVEFYGNEQFF. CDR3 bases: TGTGCCAGCAGCTCGGCCGGAGTGGAGTTTTATGGGAATGAGCAGTTCTTC.

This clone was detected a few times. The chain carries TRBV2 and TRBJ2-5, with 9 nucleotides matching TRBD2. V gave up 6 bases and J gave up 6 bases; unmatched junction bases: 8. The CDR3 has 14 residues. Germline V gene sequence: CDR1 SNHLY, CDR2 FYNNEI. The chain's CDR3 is CASRERGVKQTQYF. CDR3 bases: TGTGCCAGCAGGGAGCGGGGGGTGAAACAGACCCAGTACTTC.

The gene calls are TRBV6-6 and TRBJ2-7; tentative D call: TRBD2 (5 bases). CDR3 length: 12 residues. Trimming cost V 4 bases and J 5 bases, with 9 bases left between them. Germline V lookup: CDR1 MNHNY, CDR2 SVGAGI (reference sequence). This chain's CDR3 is CASSSVGDEQYF. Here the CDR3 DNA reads TGTGCCAGCAGTTCGGTCGGGGACGAGCAGTACTTC.

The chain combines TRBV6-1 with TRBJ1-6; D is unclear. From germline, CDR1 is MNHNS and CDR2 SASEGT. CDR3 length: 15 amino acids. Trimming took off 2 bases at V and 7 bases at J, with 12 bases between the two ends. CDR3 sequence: CASSEPREMNSPLHF. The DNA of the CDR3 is TGTGCCAGCAGTGAACCGAGGGAAATGAATTCACCCCTCCACTTT.

The CDR3 is CASSSISGVSSTDTQYF. In nucleotides, the CDR3 is TGTGCCAGCAGCTCAATTTCGGGGGTATCTAGCACAGATACGCAGTATTTT. J is TRBJ2-3 and V is TRBV11-3; TRBD2 is a possible D gene (6 bases). The CDR3 is 17 amino acids. Germline lookup yields CDR1 SGHNT and CDR2 YENEEA. Trimming removed 4 bases from V and 0 bases from J, with 17 bases in between.

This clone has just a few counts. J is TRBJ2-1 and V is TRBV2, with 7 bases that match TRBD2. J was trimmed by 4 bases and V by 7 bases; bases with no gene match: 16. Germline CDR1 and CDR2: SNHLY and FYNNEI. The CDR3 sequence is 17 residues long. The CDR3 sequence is CASNGDLWGGPYNEQFF. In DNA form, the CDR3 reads TGTGCCAGCAACGGCGATTTATGGGGGGGTCCATACAATGAGCAGTTCTTC.

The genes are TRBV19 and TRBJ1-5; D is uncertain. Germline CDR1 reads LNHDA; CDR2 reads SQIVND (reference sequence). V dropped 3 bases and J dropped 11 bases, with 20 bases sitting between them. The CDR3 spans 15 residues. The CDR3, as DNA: TGTGCCAGTAGTATTTTTGGGCAGACCTCAGTGGCCCAGCATTTT. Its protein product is CASSIFGQTSVAQHF.

CDR3 nucleotides: TGTGCCACCGGCCAAGGACAGAACTATGGCTACACCTTC. Amino acid sequence: CATGQGQNYGYTF. This sequence joins TRBV6-5 and TRBJ1-2; maybe TRBD1 (6 bases). Germline CDR1 is MNHEY and CDR2 is SVGAGI. Trimming stripped 10 bases from V and 2 bases from J, with 14 bases between. The CDR3 totals 13 residues.

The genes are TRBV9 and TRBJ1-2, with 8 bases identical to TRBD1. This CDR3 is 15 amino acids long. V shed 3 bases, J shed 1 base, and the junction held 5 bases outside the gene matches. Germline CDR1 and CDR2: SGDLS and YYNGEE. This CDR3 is CASSAPGGSNYGYTF. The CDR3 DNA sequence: TGTGCCAGCAGCGCCCCAGGGGGCAGTAACTATGGCTACACCTTC.

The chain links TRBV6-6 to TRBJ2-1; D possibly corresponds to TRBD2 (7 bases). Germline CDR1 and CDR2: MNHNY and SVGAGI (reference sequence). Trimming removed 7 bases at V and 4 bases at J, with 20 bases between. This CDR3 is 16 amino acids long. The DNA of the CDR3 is TGTGCCAGCATTGCGGGCTGGGGGGGCCGGTACAATGAGCAGTTCTTC. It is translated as CASIAGWGGRYNEQFF.

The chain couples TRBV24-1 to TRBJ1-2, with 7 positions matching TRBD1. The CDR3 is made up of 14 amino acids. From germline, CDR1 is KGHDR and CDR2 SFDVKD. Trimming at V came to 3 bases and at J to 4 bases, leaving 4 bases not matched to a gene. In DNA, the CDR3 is TGTGCCACCAGTGATGACAGGGAGACCTATGGCTACACCTTC. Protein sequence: CATSDDRETYGYTF.

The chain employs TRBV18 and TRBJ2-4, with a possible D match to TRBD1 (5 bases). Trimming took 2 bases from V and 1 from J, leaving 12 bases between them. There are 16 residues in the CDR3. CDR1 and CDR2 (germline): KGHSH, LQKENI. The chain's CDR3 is CASSPSRVGAKNIQYF. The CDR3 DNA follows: TGTGCCAGCTCACCATCCAGGGTTGGGGCCAAAAACATTCAGTACTTC.

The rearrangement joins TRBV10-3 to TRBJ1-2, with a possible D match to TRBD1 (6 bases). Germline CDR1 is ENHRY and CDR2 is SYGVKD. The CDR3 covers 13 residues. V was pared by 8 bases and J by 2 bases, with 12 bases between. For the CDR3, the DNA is TGTGCCATCCCAGGGGCCGAAAACTATGGCTACACCTTC. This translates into CAIPGAENYGYTF.

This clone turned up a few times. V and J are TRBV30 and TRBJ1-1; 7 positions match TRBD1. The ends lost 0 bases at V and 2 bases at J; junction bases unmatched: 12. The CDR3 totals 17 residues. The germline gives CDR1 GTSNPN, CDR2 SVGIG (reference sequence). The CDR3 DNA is TGTGCCTGGAGTGTAGGGGACAGACGGGGCATTAACACTGAAGCTTTCTTT. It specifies CAWSVGDRRGINTEAFF.